This T cell receptor (beta chain) comes out of a study of CD8 T cells in ankylosing spondylitis. TCRdb reanalysed the 5' RACE reads using MiXCR and keeps one entry per CDR3 protein. The repertoire has around 31,000 distinct CDR3 sequences, about 29% of them found once; the top ten carry 45%. V lost 5 bases and J lost 4, with 9 bases in between. CDR1 is MNHEY and CDR2 is SMNVEV in the germline V gene (reference sequence). This CDR3 has 13 residues. The study's findings and limits: Within matched ankylosing spondylitis synovial fluid, disease-linked clones were reportedly significantly enriched. For ankylosing spondylitis blood, a TCR beta motif of several highly homologous variants appeared characteristic. Relatively scarce in peripheral blood, disease-linked clones were CD8+.

This clonotype was seen at least ten times. Its target is unknown. The TCR originated in a male donor with ankylosing spondylitis. The chain has TRBV27 and TRBJ2-1; D is perhaps TRBD2 (5 bases). Sequencing input: synovial fluid, either unsorted or a sorted T cell fraction (not recorded which). CDR3 nucleotide sequence: TGTGCCAGCAGTACAACTAGATACAATGAGCAGTTCTTC. Translation gives CASSTTRYNEQFF.